Below, 24 T cell receptor beta chains from the same sample are listed, as sequenced in a study of molecular identifiers for immune sequencing clone quantification. MiXCR was run by TCRdb on the PCR reads, yielding one entry per CDR3 protein. The sample contains around 470,000 distinct CDR3 sequences, about 26% of which appear only once. Sequencing input: naive CD8+ T cells from blood, with Jurkat cell RNA spiked in. Described subset: FACS-sorted CD8+CD4-CCR7+CD45RA+ naive T cells. These receptors were collected from a human donor in good health. Some libraries in this study had Jurkat cell RNA spiked in.

About this clonotype: Sequence at one end of the junction differs from germline and may be a read error. The chain uses TRBV6-2 or TRBV6-3 and TRBJ2-3; 10 nucleotides match TRBD2. The germline V gene encodes CDR1 MNHEY and CDR2 SVGEGT. This CDR3 spans 16 amino acids. The CDR3 DNA reads as TGTGCCGGCAGTTACTCGGCTAGCGGGGGTGAAGATACGCAGTATTTT. Amino acid sequence: CAGSYSASGGEDTQYF.

The chain is built from TRBV5-1 and TRBJ2-4; D gene uncertain. The CDR3 extends over 15 amino acids. Germline V gene sequence: CDR1 SGHRS, CDR2 YFSETQ. The germline V and J ends were trimmed by 2 bases and 6 bases, with 15 bases remaining between them. Written as DNA, the CDR3 is TGCGCCAGCAGCTTACCCGATTGGCCCCTAAACATTCAGTACTTC. Residues: CASSLPDWPLNIQYF.

Ten or more counts support this clonotype. The chain employs TRBV3-1 and TRBJ1-1; 8 bases match TRBD1. Trimming cost V 4 bases and J 5 bases; bases outside gene matches: 6. This CDR3 is built from 14 residues. Germline V gene sequence: CDR1 LGHDT, CDR2 YNNKEL (reference sequence). Here the CDR3 DNA reads TGTGCCAGCAGCCCGACAGGGGTTATGACTGAAGCTTTCTTT. Translation: CASSPTGVMTEAFF.

This clonotype came up a few times. The chain links TRBV7-6 to TRBJ1-1, with D possibly being TRBD1 (5 bases). The length of the CDR3 is 15 residues. Trimming took 1 base from V and 0 from J, leaving 9 bases between them. Germline V gives CDR1 SGHVS, CDR2 FNYEAQ. CDR3 DNA sequence: TGTGCCAGCAGCTTAGATCCAGGGTTGAACACTGAAGCTTTCTTT. Translating it yields CASSLDPGLNTEAFF.

V is TRBV6-2 or TRBV6-3 and J is TRBJ2-1, with a possible D match to TRBD2 (5 bases). The germline gives CDR1 MNHEY, CDR2 SVGEGT. Trimming shortened V by 10 bases and J by 7 bases, and 11 bases separated the two germline ends. CDR3 length: 11 residues. CDR3 amino acids: CATKGGNEQFF. In nucleotides, the CDR3 is TGTGCCACCAAAGGCGGGAATGAGCAGTTCTTC.

This clonotype was found a few times. The chain uses TRBV29-1 and TRBJ1-2; 12 bases are shared with TRBD1. This CDR3 spans 12 amino acids. Germline V gene sequence: CDR1 SQVTM, CDR2 ANQGSEA. Unmatched junction bases numbered 3, after V lost 6 bases and J lost 7 bases. The CDR3 DNA sequence: TGCAGCGTGGGACAGGGGGCTGTTGGCTACACCTTC. Amino acid sequence: CSVGQGAVGYTF.

This clonotype was detected only a few times. V gene TRBV24-1 combines with J gene TRBJ2-1; 10 nucleotides align to TRBD2. The CDR3 loop spans 15 amino acids. The junction had 5 bases not matched to a gene; V was cut back by 2 bases and J by 8 bases. The germline gives CDR1 KGHDR, CDR2 SFDVKD. The CDR3 protein is CATSDSSGSVYEQFF. In DNA, the CDR3 is TGTGCCACCAGTGATTCTAGCGGGAGTGTCTATGAGCAGTTCTTC.

This clonotype showed up just a few times. V and J are TRBV27 and TRBJ2-2, with D unclear. Trimming removed 2 bases from V and 4 bases from J, with 5 bases in between. The CDR3 is 13 amino acids. Per the germline V gene, CDR1 is MNHEY and CDR2 is SMNVEV (reference sequence). Here the CDR3 DNA reads TGTGCCAGCAGTTTAGTGTTCACCGGGGAGCTGTTTTTT. Translated: CASSLVFTGELFF.

In its sample, this clonotype was seen many times. V gene TRBV28 combines with J gene TRBJ2-3; 8 bases line up with TRBD1. The V segment lost 4 bases and the J segment 5 bases; nucleotides outside the gene matches: 5. The CDR3 spans 14 residues. The germline V gene has CDR1 MDHEN and CDR2 SYDVKM. CDR3 protein: CASSYSGGGDTQYF. CDR3 DNA sequence: TGTGCCAGCAGTTATTCAGGGGGCGGAGATACGCAGTATTTT.

About this clonotype: This may stem from a read error, because a much larger clone lies one nucleotide away. The chain couples TRBV30 to TRBJ1-1; D not certain. This CDR3 contains 11 residues. CDR1 and CDR2 from the germline V gene are GTSNPN and SVGIG (reference sequence). V was shortened by 1 base and J by 6 bases, with 6 bases between the two germline ends. CDR3 residues: CAWSEYSEAFF. The CDR3 DNA follows: TGTGCCTGGAGTGAGTACTCTGAAGCTTTCTTT.

The V gene is TRBV12-3 or TRBV12-4, the J gene TRBJ2-7; no clear D. V lost 4 bases to trimming and J lost 0 bases, with 13 bases between them. The CDR3 extends over 15 amino acids. In DNA, the CDR3 is TGTGCCAGCAGTTCCGGACCCGCATACTCCTACGAGCAGTACTTC. Its protein product is CASSSGPAYSYEQYF.

In regard to this clonotype: One end of the junction is discordant with germline, which a read error may explain. The gene calls are TRBV7-9 and TRBJ2-1; TRBD1 matches 9 bases. CDR3 length: 16 residues. Germline-derived CDR1 and CDR2 are SEHNR and FQNEAQ (reference sequence). The DNA of the CDR3 is TGTGCCGGCAGCCATAACCGGGACAGGGTCATCCATGAGCAGTTCTTC. Translation gives CAGSHNRDRVIHEQFF.

The chain joins TRBV7-6 to TRBJ2-5; 15 nucleotides match TRBD2. The V gene end was trimmed by 6 bases and the J gene end by 5 bases; junction bases not matched to a gene: 10. The CDR3 has 17 residues. Germline CDR1 reads SGHVS; CDR2 reads FNYEAQ. The CDR3 protein is CASSSPVGLAGGETQYF. The CDR3 bases are TGTGCCAGCAGTTCACCAGTTGGACTAGCGGGAGGGGAGACCCAGTACTTC.

The rearrangement joins TRBV19 to TRBJ1-4; D gene uncertain. V was cut by 2 bases and J by 3 bases, with 10 bases left in between. This CDR3 has 15 amino acids. In germline, CDR1 is LNHDA, CDR2 SQIVND (reference sequence). The CDR3: CASSIHGDSNEKLFF. CDR3 coding DNA: TGTGCCAGTAGTATACACGGGGATTCTAATGAAAAACTGTTTTTT.

This clonotype came up many times. The chain carries TRBV4-3 and TRBJ1-1; D uncertain. This CDR3 region has 13 residues. V shed 1 base and J shed 4 bases, with 7 bases lying between them. Germline V gene sequence: CDR1 LGHNA, CDR2 YSLEER. The CDR3 sequence: CASSQAPTTEAFF. CDR3 nucleotides: TGCGCCAGCAGCCAAGCCCCGACCACTGAAGCTTTCTTT.

This clonotype was seen ten or more times. The CDR3 here is CAWSVMGGSNEQFF. The CDR3 DNA sequence: TGTGCCTGGAGTGTTATGGGGGGTAGTAATGAGCAGTTCTTC. The chain joins TRBV30 to TRBJ2-1; weak D call: TRBD2 (6 bases). The length of the CDR3 is 14 residues. The V gene's germline CDR1 is GTSNPN and CDR2 SVGIG (reference sequence). V lost 0 bases and J lost 7, with 13 bases in between.

The sample holds a few counts of this clonotype. This chain links TRBV4-1 with TRBJ1-6; weak D call: TRBD1 (6 bases). The CDR3 covers 15 residues. In germline, CDR1 is MGHRA, CDR2 YSYEKL. V was shortened by 3 bases and J by 10 bases, with 16 bases between the two germline ends. CDR3 region: CASSQEPGQQSPLHF. The CDR3 DNA follows: TGCGCCAGCAGCCAGGAGCCGGGACAACAATCACCCCTCCACTTT.

The V call is TRBV14, the J call TRBJ2-5, with 11 nucleotides matching TRBD2. The CDR3 consists of 16 residues. Trimming took 3 bases from V and 4 from J; bases not matched to a gene: 7. Germline V gives CDR1 SGHDN, CDR2 FVKESK. The CDR3 reads CASSQLTSGVGETQYF. The DNA for the CDR3 is TGTGCCAGCAGCCAGCTGACTAGCGGGGTAGGAGAGACCCAGTACTTC.

On this clonotype itself: A much more abundant neighbour one base away suggests this may be a read error. The chain couples TRBV28 to TRBJ1-5; unclear D gene. The CDR3 spans 15 residues. Trimming removed 2 bases from V and 6 bases from J, with 14 bases in between. From germline, CDR1 is MDHEN and CDR2 SYDVKM. The chain's CDR3 is CASSLRLRGSQPQHF. The CDR3 DNA is TGTGCCAGCAGTTTAAGGCTCCGAGGCAGTCAGCCCCAGCATTTT.

This clonotype was counted between two and nine times. The chain has TRBV6-6 and TRBJ2-2; D unclear. Trimming took off 2 bases at V and 5 bases at J, with 12 bases between the two ends. CDR1 and CDR2 (germline): MNHNY, SVGAGI (reference sequence). The CDR3 runs 15 residues. The DNA of the CDR3 is TGTGCCAGCAGTTACCCTAACTTTAGGACCGGGGAGCTGTTTTTT. Amino acids: CASSYPNFRTGELFF.

The chain links TRBV27 to TRBJ1-5; the D is unclear. In germline, CDR1 is MNHEY, CDR2 SMNVEV (reference sequence). V lost 6 bases to trimming and J lost 4 bases, with 16 bases between them. The CDR3 runs to 15 residues. The CDR3 nucleotides are TGTGCCAGCAGCCACAGTGTGATGGGAAATCAGCCCCAGCATTTT. Protein sequence: CASSHSVMGNQPQHF.

This clonotype was seen more than once but under ten times. CDR3 sequence: CSAMGPLRLYEQYF. The CDR3 DNA sequence: TGCAGTGCCATGGGACCGTTACGCTTATACGAGCAGTACTTC. The chain uses TRBV20-1 and TRBJ2-7; D tentatively fits TRBD1 or TRBD2 (5 bases each). The CDR3 runs 14 residues. Germline CDR1 DFQATT, CDR2 SNEGSKA (reference sequence). The V gene lost 6 bases and the J gene lost 4 bases, with 19 bases spanning the gap.

The rearrangement uses TRBV27 and TRBJ2-2; possibly TRBD1 or TRBD2 for D (6 bases each). The CDR3 consists of 14 residues. Germline V gene lookup returns CDR1 MNHEY and CDR2 SMNVEV (reference sequence). The V gene lost 3 bases and the J gene lost 8 bases, with 13 bases spanning the gap. The DNA of the CDR3 is TGTGCCAGCAGTTTTACGGGGGCAGGGGGGGAGCTGTTTTTT. As protein: CASSFTGAGGELFF.

The chain uses TRBV5-5 and TRBJ2-2; D is unclear. CDR1 is SGHKS and CDR2 is YYEKEE in the germline V gene (reference sequence). The CDR3 has 14 residues. V was pared by 5 bases and J by 0 bases, with 8 bases between. The CDR3 DNA follows: TGTGCCAGCAGGAGACTCGCGAACACCGGGGAGCTGTTTTTT. This gives the protein CASRRLANTGELFF.